One sample yielded the 17 T cell receptor beta chains listed below, sequenced in a study of T cells in Graves' hyperthyroidism and ophthalmopathy. Template material for amplifying TCR beta CDR3 regions consisted of RNA transcripts. First-round RT-PCR with HTBI primers amplified the TCR CDR3 region. MiXCR, run by TCRdb on the multiplex PCR reads, gives a single entry per CDR3 protein. In the table there are approximately 210,000 distinct CDR3 sequences, about a sixth of which are singletons. Specimen: blood. These receptors were collected from a man aged 50 to 60 with Graves' hyperthyroidism.

Regarding this clonotype: This clone may be a read error of a much larger clone one base away. The chain combines TRBV20-1 with TRBJ2-1; 7 bases agree with TRBD2. The CDR3 sequence is 12 residues long. Losses at the gene ends were 7 bases for V and 6 bases for J; bases not matched to a gene: 6. Germline CDR1 DFQATT, CDR2 SNEGSKA (reference sequence). CDR3 nucleotide sequence: TGCAGTGGGGCGGGACTAAGCAATGAGCAGTTCTTC. It codes for CSGAGLSNEQFF.

This clonotype has more than one count but fewer than ten. The chain carries TRBV5-1 and TRBJ2-7, with 8 nucleotides matching TRBD2. Germline V gives CDR1 SGHRS, CDR2 YFSETQ. The CDR3 covers 16 residues. Trimming took 3 bases from V and 5 from J; bases not matched to a gene: 13. CDR3 protein: CASSWGAGGTENEQYF. CDR3 bases: TGCGCCAGCAGCTGGGGGGCGGGAGGTACCGAGAACGAGCAGTACTTC.

This clonotype was seen more than once but under ten times. CDR3 in amino acids: CASSPGLAGPHSYEQYF. CDR3 nucleotide sequence: TGTGCCAGCTCACCGGGACTAGCGGGACCTCACTCCTACGAGCAGTACTTC. The rearrangement joins TRBV18 to TRBJ2-7; TRBD2 matches 13 bases. CDR3 length: 17 amino acids. V was clipped by 3 bases and J by 0 bases; unmatched bases: 5. CDR1 KGHSH and CDR2 LQKENI come from the germline V gene.

This rearrangement joins TRBV6-5 to TRBJ1-2; no clear D gene. CDR3 length: 13 residues. The V gene's germline CDR1 is MNHEY and CDR2 SVGAGI. With 0 bases removed from V and 6 bases from J, the gap between germline ends came to 8 bases. CDR3 sequence reads: CASSYSIAHGYTF. For the CDR3, the DNA is TGTGCCAGCAGTTACTCGATTGCCCATGGCTACACCTTC.

V usage is TRBV2 and J usage is TRBJ1-1; TRBD1 matches 7 bases. CDR1 is SNHLY and CDR2 is FYNNEI in the germline V gene. Trimming cost V 9 bases and J 1 base; bases outside gene matches: 5. The CDR3 covers 13 residues. CDR3: CARKGTANTEAFF. The CDR3 nucleotides read TGTGCCAGAAAAGGGACAGCGAACACTGAAGCTTTCTTT.

The chain uses TRBV5-1 and TRBJ2-1; D tentatively reads TRBD1 or TRBD2 (5 bases each). CDR3 length: 16 residues. The V gene's germline CDR1 is SGHRS and CDR2 YFSETQ. Between the trimmed V and J ends, which lost 6 bases and 7 bases, there was a span of 23 bases. CDR3 DNA: TGCGCCAGCACCTACGCCGGGACCCAGATCGCGAATGAGCAGTTCTTC. This translates into CASTYAGTQIANEQFF.

Many counts were recorded for this clonotype. This chain connects TRBV12-3 or TRBV12-4 to TRBJ2-7; D perhaps matches TRBD2 (5 bases). This CDR3 region has 14 residues. The V gene lost 5 bases and the J gene lost 3 bases, with 14 bases spanning the gap. CDR3 nucleotide sequence: TGTGCCAGCAGTAAGGCTAGCAGCTTCTACGAGCAGTACTTC. Amino acid sequence: CASSKASSFYEQYF.

The chain employs TRBV24-1 and TRBJ2-5, with 11 bases that match TRBD2. Germline assignment: CDR1 KGHDR and CDR2 SFDVKD. This CDR3 has 17 residues. The ends lost 4 bases at V and 1 base at J; junction bases unmatched: 7. CDR3 residues: CATSELAGESFQETQYF. The CDR3 coding sequence is TGTGCCACCAGTGAACTAGCGGGAGAATCGTTCCAAGAGACCCAGTACTTC.

This clonotype was picked up many times. This chain uses TRBV18 with TRBJ2-5, with D perhaps given as TRBD1 or TRBD2 (5 bases each). V lost 2 bases and J 3 bases, leaving 19 bases between the germline ends. The CDR3 contains 17 residues. Germline V gives CDR1 KGHSH, CDR2 LQKENI. The CDR3 region is CASSPRFTQVEEETQYF. The DNA for the CDR3 is TGTGCCAGCTCACCAAGATTCACACAGGTGGAGGAAGAGACCCAGTACTTC. The complete variable domain, with remaining parts taken from reference TRBV18 and TRBJ2-5, reads NAGVMQNPRHLVRRRGQEARLRCSPMKGHSHVYWYRQLPEEGLKFMVYLQKENIIDESGMPKERFSAEFPKEGPSILRIQQVVRGDSAAYFCASSPRFTQVEEETQYFGPGTRLLVL.

Relative to its sample, this clonotype is medium-sized. The V gene is TRBV28, the J gene TRBJ2-7; D could derive from TRBD1 or TRBD2 (5 bases each). Trimming took 5 bases from V and 3 from J, leaving 17 bases between them. The CDR3 totals 15 residues. Germline CDR1 MDHEN, CDR2 SYDVKM. CDR3 in DNA: TGTGCCAGCAGTGAAGACCGGGACGGAAACTACGAGCAGTACTTC. It translates to CASSEDRDGNYEQYF.

The V gene is TRBV24-1, the J gene TRBJ1-4, with D hard to call. V was trimmed by 2 bases and J by 5 bases, leaving 17 bases between them. Germline lookup yields CDR1 KGHDR and CDR2 SFDVKD. The CDR3 runs to 17 residues. The CDR3 DNA follows: TGTGCCACCAGTGATTCTTTCCGGGATCGTTCAAATGAAAAACTGTTTTTT. It specifies CATSDSFRDRSNEKLFF.

This clonotype was seen ten or more times. This chain connects TRBV2 to TRBJ2-7, with a possible D match to TRBD2 (6 bases). The CDR3 consists of 14 residues. Germline CDR1 reads SNHLY; CDR2 reads FYNNEI. Between the trimmed V and J ends, which lost 3 bases and 5 bases, there was a span of 14 bases. Written as DNA, the CDR3 is TGTGCCAGCAGTGACTACGGGAGAGTGAACGAGCAGTACTTC. Translated: CASSDYGRVNEQYF. Drawing the rest from reference TRBV2 and TRBJ2-7, the complete variable domain is EPEVTQTPSHQVTQMGQEVILRCVPISNHLYFYWYRQILGQKVEFLVSFYNNEISEKSEIFDDQFSVERPDGSNFTLKIRSTKLEDSAMYFCASSDYGRVNEQYFGPGTRLTVT.

This chain uses TRBV6-2 or TRBV6-3 with TRBJ2-1, with TRBD2 matching 11 bases. V dropped 5 bases and J dropped 6; count of bases not matched to a gene: 12. CDR1 is MNHEY and CDR2 is SVGEGT in the germline V gene. The CDR3 extends over 17 amino acids. CDR3 amino acids: CASSPYGVAGGSNEQFF. The CDR3 coding sequence is TGTGCCAGCAGTCCCTACGGCGTAGCGGGAGGGTCCAATGAGCAGTTCTTC.

The chain couples TRBV20-1 to TRBJ1-5; D gene ambiguous. Germline V gene sequence: CDR1 DFQATT, CDR2 SNEGSKA (reference sequence). The V end was cut by 4 bases, the J end by 3 bases, with 10 bases between. The CDR3 is 13 amino acids. CDR3 coding DNA: TGCAGTGCTAAAGGACGGTTCAATCAGCCCCAGCATTTT. This sequence encodes CSAKGRFNQPQHF.

Ten or more counts support this clonotype. V gene TRBV11-1 combines with J gene TRBJ1-1; D unclear. There are 15 residues in the CDR3. Germline CDR1 is SGHAT and CDR2 is FQDESV (reference sequence). The V end lost 2 bases, the J end lost 1 base, and 11 bases lay between the germline ends. CDR3 nucleotides: TGTGCCAGCAGCTTAAGGTTTCGGGGGAACACTGAAGCTTTCTTT. This codes for CASSLRFRGNTEAFF.

This clonotype turned up a few times. This chain connects TRBV7-9 to TRBJ1-4; tentatively, D is TRBD1 (5 bases). V gave up 4 bases and J gave up 8 bases, with 20 bases separating them. Germline CDR1 reads SEHNR; CDR2 reads FQNEAQ (reference sequence). The CDR3 extends over 16 amino acids. CDR3 sequence reads: CASSSDPGPRGEKLFF. The CDR3, as DNA: TGTGCCAGCAGCTCCGACCCAGGGCCTCGAGGCGAAAAACTGTTTTTT.

This clonotype was counted ten times or more. One junction end does not reproduce the germline sequence, and a read error may be involved. The chain carries TRBV3-1 and TRBJ2-5, with D hard to call. The CDR3 spans 11 residues. Germline-derived CDR1 and CDR2 are LGHDT and YNNKEL (reference sequence). CDR3 bases: TGTGCCAGCAGCCACGGACGGCCTTTGGACTTC. Its protein product is CASSHGRPLDF.